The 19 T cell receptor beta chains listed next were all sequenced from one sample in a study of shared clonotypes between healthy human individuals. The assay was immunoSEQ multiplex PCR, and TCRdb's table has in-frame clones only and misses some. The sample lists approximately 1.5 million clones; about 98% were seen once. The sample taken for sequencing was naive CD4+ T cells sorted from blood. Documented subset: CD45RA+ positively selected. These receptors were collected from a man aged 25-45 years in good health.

The CDR3 is CASSQGNEKLFF. The CDR3 DNA is TGTGCCAGCAGTCAGGGTAATGAAAAACTGTTTTTT. V gene TRBV27 combines with J gene TRBJ1-4; TRBD1 is a possible D gene (5 bases). The CDR3 has 12 residues. Per germline, CDR1 MNHEY and CDR2 SMNVEV (reference sequence). The V end was cut by 5 bases, the J end by 4 bases, with 5 bases between.

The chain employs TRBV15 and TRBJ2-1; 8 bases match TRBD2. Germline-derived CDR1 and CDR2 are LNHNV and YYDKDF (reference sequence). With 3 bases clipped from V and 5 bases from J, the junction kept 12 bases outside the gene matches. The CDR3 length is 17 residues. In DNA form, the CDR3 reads TGTGCCACCAGCAGCCGAATCAGCGGGAGAATCCACAATGAGCAGTTCTTC. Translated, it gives CATSSRISGRIHNEQFF. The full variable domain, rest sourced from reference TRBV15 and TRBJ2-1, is DAMVIQNPRYQVTQFGKPVTLSCSQTLNHNVMYWYQQKSSQAPKLLFHYYDKDFNNEADTPDNFQSRRPNTSFCFLDIRSPGLGDTAMYLCATSSRISGRIHNEQFFGPGTRLTVL.

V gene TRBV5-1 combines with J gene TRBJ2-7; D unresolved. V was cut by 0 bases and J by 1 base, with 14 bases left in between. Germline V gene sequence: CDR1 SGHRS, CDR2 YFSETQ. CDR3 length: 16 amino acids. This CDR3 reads CASSLGLLAESYEQYF. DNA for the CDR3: TGCGCCAGCAGCTTGGGCCTTCTGGCAGAATCCTACGAGCAGTACTTC.

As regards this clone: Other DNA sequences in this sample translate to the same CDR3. CDR3 DNA: TGTGCCAGCAGCGTCGTGGGGACATCCACAGATACGCAGTATTTT. It specifies CASSVVGTSTDTQYF. This rearrangement joins TRBV9 to TRBJ2-3; TRBD1 is a possible D gene (6 bases). This CDR3 has 15 residues. Germline values: CDR1 SGDLS, CDR2 YYNGEE. Trimming stripped 2 bases from V and 2 bases from J, with 12 bases between.

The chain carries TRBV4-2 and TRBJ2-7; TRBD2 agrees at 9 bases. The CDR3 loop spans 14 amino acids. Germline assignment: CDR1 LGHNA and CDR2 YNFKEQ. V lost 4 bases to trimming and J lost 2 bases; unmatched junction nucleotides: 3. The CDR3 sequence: CASSLTSGPYEQYF. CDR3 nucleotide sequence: TGTGCCAGCAGCCTGACTAGCGGACCCTACGAGCAGTACTTC.

The CDR3 DNA reads as TGTGTCAGAAGCTCTCGACTACCTACCTACGAGCAGTACTTC. Its translation is CVRSSRLPTYEQYF. This sequence joins TRBV7-5 and TRBJ2-7; TRBD2 was called by the table and not checked on the DNA. TRBV7-5 is an annotated pseudogene. The CDR3 totals 14 residues.

CDR3 nucleotide sequence: TGTGCCAGCAGCTTCAAGGGGGACGAGCAGTACTTC. Its translation is CASSFKGDEQYF. The chain employs TRBV6-1 and TRBJ2-7; D is perhaps TRBD1 (6 bases). Germline lookup yields CDR1 MNHNS and CDR2 SASEGT. Trimming took off 6 bases at V and 5 bases at J, with 11 bases between the two ends. This CDR3 region has 12 residues.

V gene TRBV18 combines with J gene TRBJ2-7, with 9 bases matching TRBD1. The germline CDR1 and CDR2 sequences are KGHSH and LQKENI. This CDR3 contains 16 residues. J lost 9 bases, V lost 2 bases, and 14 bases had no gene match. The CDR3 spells CASSPRVAGTGLGQYF. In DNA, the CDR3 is TGTGCCAGCTCACCAAGGGTGGCAGGGACAGGGCTGGGGCAGTACTTC.

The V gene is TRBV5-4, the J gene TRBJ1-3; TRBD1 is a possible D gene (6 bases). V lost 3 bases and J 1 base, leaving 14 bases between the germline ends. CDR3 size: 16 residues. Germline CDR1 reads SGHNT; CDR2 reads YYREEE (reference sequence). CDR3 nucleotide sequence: TGTGCCAGCAGCTCCACAGGGACGTCTTCTGGAAACACCATATATTTT. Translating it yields CASSSTGTSSGNTIYF.

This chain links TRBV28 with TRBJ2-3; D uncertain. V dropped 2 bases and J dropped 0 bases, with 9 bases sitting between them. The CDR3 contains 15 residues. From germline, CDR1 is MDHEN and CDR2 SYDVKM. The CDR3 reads CASSLEWPSTDTQYF. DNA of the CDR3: TGTGCCAGCAGTTTAGAATGGCCTAGCACAGATACGCAGTATTTT.

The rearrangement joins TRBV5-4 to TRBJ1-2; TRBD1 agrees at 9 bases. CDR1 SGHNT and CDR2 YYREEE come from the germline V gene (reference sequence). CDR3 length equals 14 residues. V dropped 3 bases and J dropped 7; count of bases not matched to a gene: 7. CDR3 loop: CASSSPGQGFGYTF. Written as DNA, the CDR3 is TGTGCCAGCAGCTCTCCGGGACAGGGATTTGGCTACACCTTC. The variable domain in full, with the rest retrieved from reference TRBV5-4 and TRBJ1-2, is ETGVTQSPTHLIKTRGQQVTLRCSSQSGHNTVSWYQQALGQGPQFIFQYYREEENGRGNFPPRFSGLQFPNYSSELNVNALELDDSALYLCASSSPGQGFGYTFGSGTRLTVV.

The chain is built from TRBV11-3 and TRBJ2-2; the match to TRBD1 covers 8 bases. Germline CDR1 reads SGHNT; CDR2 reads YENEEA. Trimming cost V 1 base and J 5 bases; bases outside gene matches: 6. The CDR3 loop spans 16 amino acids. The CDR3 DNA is TGTGCCAGCAGCTTAGCCCGGACAGGGAGGACCGGGGAGCTGTTTTTT. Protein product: CASSLARTGRTGELFF.

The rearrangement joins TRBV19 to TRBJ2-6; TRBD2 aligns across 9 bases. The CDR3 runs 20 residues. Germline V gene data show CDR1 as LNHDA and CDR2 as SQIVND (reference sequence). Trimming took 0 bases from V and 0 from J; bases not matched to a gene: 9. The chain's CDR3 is CASSIDLSGTSYSGANVLTF. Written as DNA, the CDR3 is TGTGCCAGTAGTATAGATCTATCCGGGACTAGCTACTCTGGGGCCAACGTCCTGACTTTC. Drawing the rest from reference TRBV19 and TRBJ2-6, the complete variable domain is DGGITQSPKYLFRKEGQNVTLSCEQNLNHDAMYWYRQDPGQGLRLIYYSQIVNDFQKGDIAEGYSVSREKKESFPLTVTSAQKNPTAFYLCASSIDLSGTSYSGANVLTFGAGSRLTVL.

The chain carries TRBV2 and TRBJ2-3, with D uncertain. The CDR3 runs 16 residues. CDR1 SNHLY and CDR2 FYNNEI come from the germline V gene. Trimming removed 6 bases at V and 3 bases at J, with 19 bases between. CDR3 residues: CASSSDVVSFTDTQYF. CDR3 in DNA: TGTGCCAGCAGCTCTGATGTTGTTTCCTTTACAGATACGCAGTATTTT.

The CDR3 bases are TGTGCCAGCAGCCACCCCGGACAGGGCCGAGACACCATATATTTT. As protein: CASSHPGQGRDTIYF. The V and J genes are TRBV14 and TRBJ1-3; TRBD1 agrees at 8 bases. V dropped 3 bases and J dropped 8; count of bases not matched to a gene: 9. The CDR3 consists of 15 residues. CDR1 is SGHDN, CDR2 FVKESK, per germline.

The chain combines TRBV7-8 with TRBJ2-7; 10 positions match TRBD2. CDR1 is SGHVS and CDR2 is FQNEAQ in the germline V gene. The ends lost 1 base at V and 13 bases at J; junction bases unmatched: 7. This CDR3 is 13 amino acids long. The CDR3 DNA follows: TGTGCCAGCAGCTTAGGGGCTAGCGGGAGTATCTACTTC. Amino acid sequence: CASSLGASGSIYF.

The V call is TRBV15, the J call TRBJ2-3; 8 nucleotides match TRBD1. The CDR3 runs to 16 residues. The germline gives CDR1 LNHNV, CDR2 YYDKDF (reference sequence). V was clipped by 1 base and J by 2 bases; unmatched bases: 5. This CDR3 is CATSRARTGSTDTQYF. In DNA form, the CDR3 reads TGTGCCACCAGCAGAGCTAGGACAGGGTCCACAGATACGCAGTATTTT.

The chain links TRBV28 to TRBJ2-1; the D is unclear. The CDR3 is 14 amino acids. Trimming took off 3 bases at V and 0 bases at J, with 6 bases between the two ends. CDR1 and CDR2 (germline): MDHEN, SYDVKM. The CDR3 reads CASSLSLSYNEQFF. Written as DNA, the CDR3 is TGTGCCAGCAGTTTGTCCCTCTCCTACAATGAGCAGTTCTTC.

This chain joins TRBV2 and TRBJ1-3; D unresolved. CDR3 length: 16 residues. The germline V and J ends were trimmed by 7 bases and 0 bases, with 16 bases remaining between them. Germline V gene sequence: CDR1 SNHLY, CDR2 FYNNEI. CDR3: CASMPLHGSSGNTIYF. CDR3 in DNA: TGTGCCAGCATGCCTTTACACGGAAGCTCTGGAAACACCATATATTTT.